This T cell receptor beta chain was profiled in a study of blood T cell repertoires in COVID-19. Study overall: T cells, B-cell-depleted T cells, or PBMCs provided the cDNA or gDNA that served as material.

CDR3 size: 15 residues. The germline V gene has CDR1 MNHEY and CDR2 SVGEGT. V lost 2 bases to trimming and J lost 5 bases; unmatched junction nucleotides: 7. Original analysis: Using reference gene primer amplification, nucleated cell counts were estimated. Sequencing used immunoSEQ multiplex PCR; TCRdb keeps in-frame clones, though not all of them. V and J calls plus clone size are reproduced from that table; the DNA served to infer D and trimming. The sample includes 90,000 to 120,000 clones, over 60% of them seen just once. This clone occurred a few times. This TCR was sampled from a man aged 65-85 years with acute or convalescent COVID-19. Sequences were obtained from peripheral blood. The V gene is TRBV6-2 or TRBV6-3, the J gene TRBJ2-7; 9 bases map to TRBD1. The CDR3 nucleotides are TGTGCCAGCAGTTACGCGGGACAGGGAGCCCACGAGCAGTACTTC. Its translation: CASSYAGQGAHEQYF.